The source of this T cell receptor beta chain is a study of CD8 T cells in Susac syndrome. Reverse transcription of roughly 0.45 to 1 ug RNA used random hexamers. A multiplex approach, immunoSEQ multiplex PCR, amplified TCR beta CDR3 across 54 Vbeta and 13 Jbeta. TCRdb passed the immunoSEQ multiplex PCR reads through MiXCR, listing each CDR3 protein once. Found here are about 140,000 distinct CDR3 sequences, 85% to 95% of them singletons; the top ten hold approximately 0.27%. In blood CD8+ and CD4+ T cells, TCR beta underwent sequencing. The CD8+ and CD4+ T cells were isolated magnetically using a negative isolation approach, whereas the TEMRA cells were enriched by FACS. This CDR3 has 16 residues. V was clipped by 0 bases and J by 4 bases; unmatched bases: 7. Germline values: CDR1 MNHEY, CDR2 SVGEGT.

The chain uses TRBV6-2 or TRBV6-3 and TRBJ2-5; 8 nucleotides line up with TRBD2. Sequencing was done on a sample of CD8+ T cells from PBMCs. This TCR came from a human donor in good health. The CDR3: CASSYSRREGPETQYF. CDR3 coding DNA: TGTGCCAGCAGTTACTCGCGACGGGAGGGCCCAGAGACCCAGTACTTC.